The 17 T cell receptor beta chains below come from one sample, sequenced in a study of T cells in Graves' hyperthyroidism and ophthalmopathy. TCR beta CDR3 sequences were amplified from RNA transcripts. HTBI primers were used for first-round RT-PCR of the TCR CDR3. In TCRdb, the multiplex PCR reads were re-called with MiXCR into one record per CDR3 protein. The table has 730,000 or so distinct CDR3 sequences, around a sixth seen once. The sample was blood. These receptors originate from a woman between 50 and 59 years old with Graves' hyperthyroidism that later progressed to Graves' ophthalmopathy.

This clonotype was seen more than once but under ten times. This chain links TRBV4-1 with TRBJ1-1; 9 bases agree with TRBD1. The germline V gene encodes CDR1 MGHRA and CDR2 YSYEKL. After removal of 4 bases from V and 0 bases from J, the junction contained 18 bases not matched to a gene. The CDR3 runs 20 residues. The CDR3 sequence: CASSPLEGQGRDVMNTEAFF. The DNA for the CDR3 is TGCGCCAGCAGCCCCCTCGAGGGACAGGGAAGAGACGTGATGAACACTGAAGCTTTCTTT.

This clonotype has just a few counts. The chain recombines TRBV6-1 with TRBJ2-7; 14 positions match TRBD2. J lost 0 bases, V lost 8 bases, and 3 bases had no gene match. The CDR3 runs 15 residues. Germline CDR1 reads MNHNS; CDR2 reads SASEGT. The CDR3 DNA follows: TGTGCCAGCCACGGACTAGCGGGGGGCTCCTACGAGCAGTACTTC. It encodes CASHGLAGGSYEQYF.

This clonotype was seen many times. The chain carries TRBV2 and TRBJ2-2; D may be TRBD1 or TRBD2 (5 bases each). Trimming shortened V by 9 bases and J by 1 base, and 12 bases separated the two germline ends. This CDR3 contains 14 residues. The germline V gene has CDR1 SNHLY and CDR2 FYNNEI. The chain's CDR3 is CARGTRENTGELFF. The CDR3 nucleotides read TGTGCCAGAGGGACGAGGGAGAACACCGGGGAGCTGTTTTTT.

Only a few counts were recorded for this clonotype. The J gene is TRBJ1-3, the V gene TRBV30; D is ambiguous. Germline CDR1 reads GTSNPN; CDR2 reads SVGIG (reference sequence). V was clipped by 6 bases and J by 1 base, with 10 bases between them. The CDR3 consists of 13 residues. CDR3 coding DNA: TGTGCCTGCCGGACGGGTTCTGGAAACACCATATATTTT. Its protein product is CACRTGSGNTIYF.

This clonotype was recorded many times. The chain recombines TRBV18 with TRBJ2-7, with a possible D match to TRBD2 (6 bases). CDR3 length equals 14 residues. V lost 5 bases and J 3 bases, leaving 14 bases between the germline ends. Germline CDR1 KGHSH, CDR2 LQKENI. As DNA, the CDR3 is TGTGCCAGCTCAAGGCGGGGAAACTACTACGAGCAGTACTTC. Translated: CASSRRGNYYEQYF.

Ten or more counts support this clonotype. The J gene is TRBJ2-1, the V gene TRBV12-3 or TRBV12-4; the match to TRBD2 covers 11 bases. CDR3 length equals 14 residues. After removal of 6 bases from V and 7 bases from J, the junction contained 5 bases not matched to a gene. CDR3 residues: CASRASGGRNEQFF. As DNA, the CDR3 is TGTGCCAGCAGGGCTAGCGGGGGGCGGAATGAGCAGTTCTTC.

This clonotype was picked up a small number of times. The chain couples TRBV14 to TRBJ1-6; 7 bases map to TRBD1. CDR1 is SGHDN and CDR2 is FVKESK in the germline V gene. The CDR3 runs to 15 residues. The V segment lost 5 bases and the J segment 10 bases; nucleotides outside the gene matches: 11. The CDR3 loop reads CASSTGTEPWSPLHF. CDR3 coding DNA: TGTGCCAGCAGCACCGGGACAGAGCCTTGGTCACCCCTCCACTTT.

In its sample, this clonotype was seen many times. The rearrangement joins TRBV3-1 to TRBJ2-2; the D gene is possibly TRBD2 (6 bases). V dropped 1 base and J dropped 5 bases, with 8 bases sitting between them. The CDR3 totals 14 residues. CDR1 is LGHDT, CDR2 YNNKEL, per germline (reference sequence). The CDR3 DNA is TGTGCCAGCAGCCAAGGACTAGTTACCGGGGAGCTGTTTTTT. It specifies CASSQGLVTGELFF.

This clonotype occurred a few times. The chain joins TRBV12-3 or TRBV12-4 to TRBJ2-2, with 7 nucleotides matching TRBD2. This CDR3 spans 18 amino acids. V lost 5 bases to trimming and J lost 1 base; unmatched junction nucleotides: 13. CDR3: CASSDTGLPVGNTGELFF. CDR3 bases: TGTGCCAGCAGTGATACGGGACTACCGGTCGGGAACACCGGGGAGCTGTTTTTT.

Many counts were recorded for this clonotype. The rearrangement links TRBV5-1 to TRBJ2-3, with D unclear. CDR1 and CDR2 (germline): SGHRS, YFSETQ. This CDR3 has 17 residues. V lost 0 bases and J 2 bases, leaving 16 bases between the germline ends. Written as DNA, the CDR3 is TGCGCCAGCAGCTTGGAAGGTGGCAGGCGACCCACAGATACGCAGTATTTT. Amino acids: CASSLEGGRRPTDTQYF.

This clonotype has ten or more counts. The V gene is TRBV5-1, the J gene TRBJ2-1; TRBD1 matches 11 bases. Looked up from germline, CDR1 is SGHRS and CDR2 is YFSETQ. CDR3 length: 16 amino acids. V gave up 4 bases and J gave up 5 bases; unmatched junction bases: 8. This chain's CDR3 is CASSSTGQGANNEQFF. The CDR3 coding sequence is TGCGCCAGCAGCAGCACAGGACAGGGGGCAAACAATGAGCAGTTCTTC.

This clonotype has at least ten counts. The chain's CDR3 is CASSPPNRVNYEQYF. In DNA, the CDR3 is TGTGCCAGCTCACCACCGAACAGGGTCAACTACGAGCAGTACTTC. The chain recombines TRBV18 with TRBJ2-7; D may be TRBD1 (6 bases). Germline V gives CDR1 KGHSH, CDR2 LQKENI. Deletions cut 0 bases from V and 3 bases from J, with 12 bases between. CDR3 size: 15 residues.

This clonotype was counted ten times or more. The chain carries TRBV5-1 and TRBJ1-2; D is ambiguous. The CDR3 runs to 16 residues. V shed 0 bases and J shed 4 bases, with 16 bases lying between them. Germline V gene lookup returns CDR1 SGHRS and CDR2 YFSETQ. For the CDR3, the DNA is TGCGCCAGCAGCTTGGGGATACGAGGGCGCGGCTATGGCTACACCTTC. It specifies CASSLGIRGRGYGYTF. The full variable domain, with the rest looked up from reference TRBV5-1 and TRBJ1-2, is KAGVTQTPRYLIKTRGQQVTLSCSPISGHRSVSWYQQTPGQGLQFLFEYFSETQRNKGNFPGRFSGRQFSNSRSEMNVSTLELGDSALYLCASSLGIRGRGYGYTFGSGTRLTVV.

CDR3 bases: TGTGCCAGCAGTGACCTCCCGACTAGCGGGGGGGCGAATGAGCAGTTCTTC. It translates to CASSDLPTSGGANEQFF. The chain is built from TRBV6-1 and TRBJ2-1; TRBD2 matches 14 bases. Germline values: CDR1 MNHNS, CDR2 SASEGT. This CDR3 is built from 17 residues. J gave up 7 bases and V 3 bases, and 8 bases lay outside the gene matches.

The chain couples TRBV20-1 to TRBJ1-3; D gene unclear. The germline V gene encodes CDR1 DFQATT and CDR2 SNEGSKA (reference sequence). V lost 0 bases, J lost 0 bases, and 9 bases lay in between. The CDR3 has 15 residues. The CDR3 here is CSARDGFSSGNTIYF. In nucleotides, the CDR3 is TGCAGTGCTAGAGATGGGTTTTCCTCTGGAAACACCATATATTTT.

CDR3 nucleotide sequence: TGTGCCAGCTCACCACAACTAGCGGAGCAGCAGTTCTTC. Encoded protein: CASSPQLAEQQFF. This chain links TRBV18 with TRBJ2-1; 8 bases are a match to TRBD2. Germline CDR1 KGHSH, CDR2 LQKENI. V lost 1 base and J lost 11; bases outside the gene matches: 4. The CDR3 consists of 13 residues.

The genes are TRBV6-1 and TRBJ1-1, with D tentatively TRBD1 (5 bases). With 2 bases removed from V and 4 bases from J, the gap between germline ends came to 14 bases. The CDR3 covers 15 residues. Germline values: CDR1 MNHNS, CDR2 SASEGT. This CDR3 is CASSEQGSSVTEAFF. CDR3 DNA sequence: TGTGCCAGCAGTGAACAGGGCTCTTCGGTCACTGAAGCTTTCTTT.